This entry lists 6 T cell receptor beta chains sequenced from one sample in a study of blood T cell repertoires in COVID-19. Clones were read by immunoSEQ multiplex PCR, and TCRdb kept only the in-frame ones, dropping some. The profile shows 150,000 to 200,000 clones, approximately 95% of them singletons. The source material was peripheral blood. Receptors were obtained from a woman aged 55-70 years with COVID-19, enrolled during active disease.

This clone was recorded once. The chain recombines TRBV19 with TRBJ1-6; D not certain. This CDR3 is 14 amino acids long. V lost 2 bases and J 7 bases, leaving 9 bases between the germline ends. Per germline, CDR1 LNHDA and CDR2 SQIVND (reference sequence). CDR3 coding DNA: TGTGCCAGTAGTATACATGAGACAAATTCACCCCTCCACTTT. This encodes CASSIHETNSPLHF. The full variable domain, rest sourced from reference TRBV19 and TRBJ1-6, is DGGITQSPKYLFRKEGQNVTLSCEQNLNHDAMYWYRQDPGQGLRLIYYSQIVNDFQKGDIAEGYSVSREKKESFPLTVTSAQKNPTAFYLCASSIHETNSPLHFGNGTRLTVT.

This chain connects TRBV5-1 to TRBJ2-1, with 8 bases fitting TRBD1. Germline CDR1 and CDR2: SGHRS and YFSETQ. The V segment lost 4 bases and the J segment 0 bases; nucleotides outside the gene matches: 6. This CDR3 contains 16 residues. The chain's CDR3 is CASSPDRDVSYNEQFF. CDR3 in DNA: TGCGCCAGCAGCCCGGACAGGGATGTCTCCTACAATGAGCAGTTCTTC.

This clone was counted once. CDR3 in DNA: TGTGCCAGCAGCCTTCCGGGGAGGTTGCAGGGCAATGAGCAGTTCTTC. It specifies CASSLPGRLQGNEQFF. J is TRBJ2-1 and V is TRBV6-2 or TRBV6-3; possibly TRBD2 for D (6 bases). The CDR3 contains 16 residues. The germline V and J ends were trimmed by 6 bases and 6 bases, with 21 bases remaining between them. Germline CDR1 is MNHEY and CDR2 is SVGEGT.

V gene TRBV10-2 combines with J gene TRBJ2-2; 9 bases match TRBD1. J gave up 4 bases and V 4 bases, and 13 bases lay outside the gene matches. CDR3 length equals 18 residues. Per the germline V gene, CDR1 is WSHSY and CDR2 is SAAADI. CDR3 region: CASSVEPGTGPGTGELFF. The CDR3 DNA reads TGCGCCAGCAGTGTGGAACCAGGGACAGGGCCGGGCACCGGGGAGCTGTTTTTT.

The chain couples TRBV9 to TRBJ1-2, with D hard to call. The CDR3 covers 17 residues. V was clipped by 4 bases and J by 6 bases, with 25 bases between them. Germline V lookup: CDR1 SGDLS, CDR2 YYNGEE. CDR3 DNA sequence: TGTGCCAGCAGCCCCCACCAAAGGCTTGGGGAGTCCAATGGCTACACCTTC. Translating it yields CASSPHQRLGESNGYTF. The full variable domain, rest sourced from reference TRBV9 and TRBJ1-2, is DSGVTQTPKHLITATGQRVTLRCSPRSGDLSVYWYQQSLDQGLQFLIQYYNGEERAKGNILERFSAQQFPDLHSELNLSSLELGDSALYFCASSPHQRLGESNGYTFGSGTRLTVV.

The chain is built from TRBV30 and TRBJ1-3; D possibly corresponds to TRBD1 (6 bases). The length of the CDR3 is 18 residues. CDR1 and CDR2 from the germline V gene are GTSNPN and SVGIG (reference sequence). Trimming removed 0 bases at V and 4 bases at J, with 22 bases between. The CDR3 bases are TGTGCCTGGAGTGTATTGGCAGGGGCCGGCCGGGGAGGAAACACCATATATTTT. The encoded protein is CAWSVLAGAGRGGNTIYF.